The subject of this entry is one T cell receptor beta chain. The target antigen is unknown. Repertoires were generated with immunoSEQ multiplex PCR, while TCRdb's copy carries only in-frame clones and drops some. The sample lists 40,000 or so clones; around 76% were seen once. Time point denoted: week 23, last vaccination. Topical imiquimod accompanied each vaccine dose, which consisted of 300 ug of mutant IDH1 20-mer peptide. The data are from a study of a mutant IDH1 vaccine in newly diagnosed glioma. Study-level background: Patients previously underwent radiotherapy, temozolomide, or both, and most underwent both.

This sequence originates from a man aged 50-59 years with glioma. The sample consisted of PBMCs, taken from a glioma patient whose treatment included an IDH1 peptide vaccine.

This CDR3 is CSAAGSRSAEAFF. The CDR3 DNA reads as TGCAGCGCCGCGGGCTCAAGGAGCGCTGAAGCTTTCTTT. The rearrangement joins TRBV29-1 to TRBJ1-1; no clear D. Deletions cut 7 bases from V and 6 bases from J, with 18 bases between. Looked up from germline, CDR1 is SQVTM and CDR2 is ANQGSEA. The CDR3 loop spans 13 amino acids.